The 28 T cell receptor beta chains in this list originate from one sample, sequenced in a study of vaccination and CD4 T cells after COVID-19 (dated by TCRdb to about 2022). Their antigens are not known. What this sample's treatment or condition label stands for: roughly ten-day PBMC culture with coronavirus spike peptide pools or control peptides (ViraFEST assay). Library preparation used PCR. TCRdb records Illumina iSeq 100 as the sequencer. At the Johns Hopkins FTIC core, DNA from the cultured CD4+ T cells underwent TCR sequencing with the Oncomine TCR Beta short-read assay. TCRdb reanalyzed the raw reads on its own, using fastp at Q25 for trimming and MiXCR for clone calling, and kept in-frame beta chains. A single entry per CDR3 protein holds the most common genes and DNA from its merged rows. The sample records 15,000 to 20,000 distinct CDR3 sequences, around half of which are singletons. The ten largest account for about an eighth of the sample.

Sequenced sample: CD4+ T cells from blood, cultured in vitro. These receptors originate from a human donor who had recovered from COVID-19.

The rearrangement uses TRBV6-5 and TRBJ2-3; 7 bases agree with TRBD1. Per the germline V gene, CDR1 is MNHEY and CDR2 is SVGAGI. The CDR3 runs 15 residues. V shed 2 bases, J shed 6 bases, and the junction held 8 bases outside the gene matches. The CDR3 loop reads CASSYRRDRPDTQYF. CDR3 DNA: TGTGCCAGCAGTTACCGCCGGGACAGACCTGATACGCAGTATTTT.

The table lists this clonotype with a few counts. The chain recombines TRBV10-3 with TRBJ2-1; D is undetermined. Germline CDR1 reads ENHRY; CDR2 reads SYGVKD. The V gene lost 2 bases and the J gene lost 5 bases, with 4 bases spanning the gap. The CDR3 consists of 12 residues. In DNA form, the CDR3 reads TGTGCCATCAGTGAGGGAGACAATGAGCAGTTCTTC. Translating it yields CAISEGDNEQFF.

This clonotype has a handful of counts. The rearrangement uses TRBV20-1 and TRBJ1-5; D is uncertain. V gave up 0 bases and J gave up 4 bases, with 7 bases separating them. The germline V gene encodes CDR1 DFQATT and CDR2 SNEGSKA (reference sequence). There are 13 residues in the CDR3. In DNA form, the CDR3 reads TGCAGTGCTAGAGAAGGGAGTAATCAGCCCCAGCATTTT. It translates to CSAREGSNQPQHF.

This clonotype was detected only once. The chain carries TRBV5-5 and TRBJ1-6; 7 bases fit TRBD1. Germline loops: CDR1 SGHKS, CDR2 YYEKEE (reference sequence). The CDR3 is made up of 15 amino acids. J was trimmed by 7 bases and V by 4 bases; bases with no gene match: 8. The CDR3 spells CASSRRTGTNSPLHF. The CDR3 coding sequence is TGTGCCAGCAGCCGCAGGACAGGAACAAATTCACCCCTCCACTTT.

The chain carries TRBV28 and TRBJ2-7, with a possible D match to TRBD2 (5 bases). Germline V gives CDR1 MDHEN, CDR2 SYDVKM. V was clipped by 5 bases and J by 3 bases, with 20 bases between them. CDR3 length equals 16 residues. CDR3 sequence (DNA): TGTGCCAGCAGTATTATGAGCATGGTCGGAGGCTACGAGCAGTACTTC. This gives the protein CASSIMSMVGGYEQYF.

The chain couples TRBV7-2 to TRBJ1-1; D remains unclear. V lost 5 bases and J lost 2, with 15 bases in between. In germline, CDR1 is SGHTA, CDR2 FQGNSA. The CDR3 totals 15 residues. The CDR3 here is CASSPQAGFNTEAFF. The DNA for the CDR3 is TGTGCCAGCAGCCCCCAGGCCGGGTTTAACACTGAAGCTTTCTTT.

This chain connects TRBV11-1 to TRBJ1-1; D remains unclear. The CDR3 runs to 14 residues. Germline CDR1 and CDR2: SGHAT and FQDESV (reference sequence). The ends were cut back, 4 bases at V and 1 base at J, with 10 bases in the middle. CDR3 region: CASSSWGANTEAFF. The CDR3 region has the DNA TGTGCCAGCAGCTCTTGGGGAGCGAACACTGAAGCTTTCTTT.

The CDR3 DNA reads TGCGCCAGCAGTCCCACGGGCGGCTACACCTTC. Protein sequence: CASSPTGGYTF. This chain joins TRBV23-1 and TRBJ1-2; D gene uncertain. TRBV23-1 is assigned to the ORF class and has an uncertain function. The length of the CDR3 is 11 residues. The germline V and J ends were trimmed by 4 bases and 8 bases, with 8 bases remaining between them.

This clonotype showed up just a few times. The gene calls are TRBV18 and TRBJ2-2; D is possibly TRBD1 (6 bases). V was clipped by 1 base and J by 6 bases, with 6 bases between them. The germline V gene has CDR1 KGHSH and CDR2 LQKENI. The CDR3 spans 13 residues. The CDR3 reads CASSPQGAGELFF. The CDR3 DNA is TGTGCCAGCTCACCACAGGGGGCCGGGGAGCTGTTTTTT.

The V gene is TRBV20-1, the J gene TRBJ2-4, with a possible D match to TRBD2 (5 bases). The germline V gene encodes CDR1 DFQATT and CDR2 SNEGSKA (reference sequence). The CDR3 has 16 amino acids. The V end was cut by 1 base, the J end by 1 base, with 14 bases between. CDR3 nucleotide sequence: TGCAGTGCTAGAGCCCCCGGGGTGGGGGCCAAAAACATTCAGTACTTC. It specifies CSARAPGVGAKNIQYF.

The chain's CDR3 is CASSRNRGRPYGYTF. The CDR3, as DNA: TGTGCCAGCAGCCGCAACAGGGGCCGCCCCTATGGCTACACCTTC. The chain links TRBV9 to TRBJ1-2; TRBD1 matches 7 bases. The CDR3 is 15 amino acids. CDR1 is SGDLS and CDR2 is YYNGEE in the germline V gene. The V segment lost 4 bases and the J segment 4 bases; nucleotides outside the gene matches: 10.

The chain couples TRBV28 to TRBJ1-2, with D possibly being TRBD1 (5 bases). Per germline, CDR1 MDHEN and CDR2 SYDVKM. V was shortened by 0 bases and J by 1 base, with 21 bases between the two germline ends. The CDR3 contains 19 residues. This CDR3 reads CASSLWRRGPNSDNYGYTF. The CDR3 region has the DNA TGTGCCAGCAGTTTATGGAGGAGGGGCCCCAATTCGGATAACTATGGCTACACCTTC.

V and J are TRBV6-1 and TRBJ1-5, with TRBD1 identical over 10 bases. Germline CDR1 MNHNS, CDR2 SASEGT. This CDR3 is built from 15 residues. V shed 6 bases, J shed 5 bases, and the junction held 7 bases outside the gene matches. The CDR3 region is CASSETGGTDQPQHF. In DNA, the CDR3 is TGTGCCAGCAGCGAGACAGGGGGCACGGATCAGCCCCAGCATTTT.

The CDR3: CSARDPWTSPQETQYF. CDR3 nucleotide sequence: TGCAGTGCTAGAGATCCCTGGACTAGTCCCCAAGAGACCCAGTACTTC. The chain combines TRBV20-1 with TRBJ2-5, with TRBD2 identical over 7 bases. Germline CDR1 and CDR2: DFQATT and SNEGSKA (reference sequence). The CDR3 is 16 amino acids. V lost 0 bases to trimming and J lost 1 base; unmatched junction nucleotides: 8.

The chain joins TRBV11-2 to TRBJ2-3; D not resolved. Germline V gives CDR1 SGHAT, CDR2 FQNNGV. V shed 0 bases and J shed 2 bases, with 9 bases lying between them. There are 15 residues in the CDR3. The CDR3 region has the DNA TGTGCCAGCAGCTTAGATGGGCTCCACACAGATACGCAGTATTTT. Translated, it gives CASSLDGLHTDTQYF.

This chain joins TRBV12-3 or TRBV12-4 and TRBJ1-1; D possibly corresponds to TRBD1 (6 bases). The CDR3 runs 11 residues. V was clipped by 1 base and J by 11 bases, with 8 bases between them. The CDR3 sequence is CASSLEGEAFF. CDR3 DNA sequence: TGTGCCAGCAGTTTAGAGGGGGAGGCTTTCTTT.

This clonotype has more than one count but fewer than ten. The chain recombines TRBV6-1 with TRBJ1-6; D is possibly TRBD1 (6 bases). CDR1 is MNHNS and CDR2 is SASEGT in the germline V gene. CDR3 length equals 15 residues. The V end lost 4 bases, the J end lost 4 bases, and 11 bases lay between the germline ends. The CDR3 bases are TGTGCCAGCAGTGTGGGGGCAGGATATAATTCACCCCTCCACTTT. Protein product: CASSVGAGYNSPLHF.

The V gene is TRBV7-8, the J gene TRBJ2-5, with D possibly matching TRBD1 (5 bases). This CDR3 is 16 amino acids long. Per germline, CDR1 SGHVS and CDR2 FQNEAQ. The ends were cut back, 5 bases at V and 5 bases at J, with 21 bases in the middle. The CDR3, as DNA: TGTGCCAGCAGCCGCGATCCCCCAGGGCCCCTGGAGACCCAGTACTTC. Encoded protein: CASSRDPPGPLETQYF.

Only one count was recorded for this clonotype. The genes are TRBV19 and TRBJ1-2; D unclear. The CDR3 consists of 14 residues. Germline V lookup: CDR1 LNHDA, CDR2 SQIVND (reference sequence). The ends were cut back, 0 bases at V and 8 bases at J, with 13 bases in the middle. CDR3 in DNA: TGTGCCAGTAGTATAGACGGGATACTATACGGCTACACCTTC. Protein sequence: CASSIDGILYGYTF.

This clonotype came up a few times. The V gene is TRBV6-1, the J gene TRBJ1-3; TRBD1 is a possible D gene (5 bases). Germline lookup yields CDR1 MNHNS and CDR2 SASEGT. V dropped 5 bases and J dropped 1 base, with 6 bases sitting between them. The CDR3 totals 13 residues. The CDR3 spells CASSKGSGNTIYF. The CDR3 DNA sequence: TGTGCCAGCAGTAAGGGGTCTGGAAACACCATATATTTT.

The chain uses TRBV28 and TRBJ2-3, with D tentatively TRBD1 or TRBD2 (5 bases each). This CDR3 has 15 amino acids. Trimming took 3 bases from V and 1 from J, leaving 11 bases between them. Germline values: CDR1 MDHEN, CDR2 SYDVKM. The CDR3 DNA reads TGTGCCAGCAGTTTGAGAGGGGTCGGCACAGATACGCAGTATTTT. It codes for CASSLRGVGTDTQYF.

This clonotype was counted once. The CDR3 nucleotides are TGTGCCAGCAGCCAACACGAGCCCTCTGGAAACACCATATATTTT. This codes for CASSQHEPSGNTIYF. The V and J genes are TRBV7-9 and TRBJ1-3; D unclear. Germline V lookup: CDR1 SEHNR, CDR2 FQNEAQ (reference sequence). The V end was cut by 5 bases, the J end by 0 bases, with 11 bases between. The CDR3 consists of 15 residues.

The chain links TRBV20-1 to TRBJ2-1; D remains unclear. This CDR3 comprises 14 residues. Looked up from germline, CDR1 is DFQATT and CDR2 is SNEGSKA (reference sequence). The V end lost 0 bases, the J end lost 1 base, and 7 bases lay between the germline ends. Here the CDR3 reads CSARDPKSYNEQFF. CDR3 DNA: TGCAGTGCTAGAGATCCCAAATCCTACAATGAGCAGTTCTTC.

J is TRBJ1-5 and V is TRBV7-2, with D hard to call. The CDR3 consists of 14 residues. With 0 bases removed from V and 3 bases from J, the gap between germline ends came to 6 bases. The germline V gene has CDR1 SGHTA and CDR2 FQGNSA. For the CDR3, the DNA is TGTGCCAGCAGCTTAGCCCACCCCAATCAGCCCCAGCATTTT. Its protein product is CASSLAHPNQPQHF.

This rearrangement joins TRBV20-1 to TRBJ1-2; D not resolved. Germline CDR1 and CDR2: DFQATT and SNEGSKA (reference sequence). V lost 8 bases and J lost 7, with 17 bases in between. CDR3 length equals 12 residues. CDR3 DNA: TGCAGTTGCTGGCACGCCAGGAGTGGCTACACCTTC. It encodes CSCWHARSGYTF.

The chain couples TRBV10-3 to TRBJ1-1, with D perhaps matching TRBD1 (5 bases). Germline loops: CDR1 ENHRY, CDR2 SYGVKD. With 0 bases removed from V and 7 bases from J, the gap between germline ends came to 12 bases. The CDR3 length is 14 residues. For the CDR3, the DNA is TGTGCCATCAGTGAGTCCCGGGACTTGGGTGAAGCTTTCTTT. As protein: CAISESRDLGEAFF.

This clonotype was observed a handful of times. The chain joins TRBV7-2 to TRBJ1-3; the D gene is possibly TRBD1 (6 bases). The CDR3 consists of 15 residues. With 5 bases removed from V and 4 bases from J, the gap between germline ends came to 15 bases. CDR1 and CDR2 (germline): SGHTA, FQGNSA. The CDR3 sequence: CASSLDRLRGNTIYF. Here the CDR3 DNA reads TGTGCCAGCAGCCTGGACAGACTCAGAGGAAACACCATATATTTT.

The V and J genes are TRBV30 and TRBJ2-7; D is uncertain. Trimming shortened V by 4 bases and J by 4 bases, and 8 bases separated the two germline ends. The CDR3 length is 11 residues. In germline, CDR1 is GTSNPN, CDR2 SVGIG (reference sequence). CDR3 amino acids: CAWKDGYEQYF. The CDR3 DNA sequence: TGTGCCTGGAAGGACGGGTACGAGCAGTACTTC.